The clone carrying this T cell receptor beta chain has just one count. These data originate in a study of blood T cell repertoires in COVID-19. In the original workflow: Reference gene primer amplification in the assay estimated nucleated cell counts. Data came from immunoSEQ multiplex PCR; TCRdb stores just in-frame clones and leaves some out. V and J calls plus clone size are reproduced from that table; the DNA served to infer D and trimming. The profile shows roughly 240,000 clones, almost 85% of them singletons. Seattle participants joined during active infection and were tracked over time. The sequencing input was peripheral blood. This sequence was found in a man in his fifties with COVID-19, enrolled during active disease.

The CDR3 DNA is TGTGCCAGCAGTTTAACCGACAGGGGTCCCTACGAGCAGTACTTC. It codes for CASSLTDRGPYEQYF. This chain links TRBV27 with TRBJ2-7; the match to TRBD1 covers 8 bases. Germline V CDR1 and CDR2: MNHEY, SMNVEV (reference sequence). This CDR3 is 15 amino acids long. The V segment lost 2 bases and the J segment 2 bases; nucleotides outside the gene matches: 5.